A single sample gave rise to the 27 T cell receptor beta chains below, sequenced in a study of blood T cell repertoires in COVID-19. Sequencing was performed with immunoSEQ multiplex PCR; in TCRdb, only in-frame clones are kept and a portion is missing. The top ten clones hold around 4.7% of a sample with about 220,000 clones, 80% to 85% of them seen once. Sequencing was performed on peripheral blood. The receptors here all came from a human donor in a cohort sampled during active COVID-19.

V and J are TRBV9 and TRBJ2-5, with a possible D match to TRBD2 (5 bases). V was clipped by 3 bases and J by 4 bases, with 16 bases between them. The CDR3 loop spans 15 amino acids. The germline V gene has CDR1 SGDLS and CDR2 YYNGEE. The CDR3 region is CASSEGVRSGETQYF. Written as DNA, the CDR3 is TGTGCCAGCAGCGAGGGAGTGAGGAGTGGAGAGACCCAGTACTTC.

The rearrangement joins TRBV5-8 to TRBJ2-5; D may be TRBD2 (5 bases). CDR3 size: 13 residues. The ends were cut back, 2 bases at V and 5 bases at J, with 10 bases in the middle. CDR1 and CDR2 from the germline V gene are SGHTS and YDEGEE. CDR3: CASSFDYIETQYF. In nucleotides, the CDR3 is TGTGCCAGCAGCTTTGACTATATCGAGACCCAGTACTTC.

CDR3 sequence reads: CASSQEGLAGRETQYF. CDR3 DNA sequence: TGCGCCAGCAGCCAAGAGGGACTAGCGGGTCGCGAGACCCAGTACTTC. J is TRBJ2-5 and V is TRBV4-1, with 12 positions matching TRBD2. The CDR3 runs 16 residues. Germline V gives CDR1 MGHRA, CDR2 YSYEKL. V lost 0 bases to trimming and J lost 5 bases; unmatched junction nucleotides: 4.

The CDR3 DNA reads as TGTGCCACCAGTGATTCCGGGGAGGGTAACACCGGGGAGCTGTTTTTT. Its protein is CATSDSGEGNTGELFF. This rearrangement joins TRBV24-1 to TRBJ2-2; TRBD2 agrees at 7 bases. The CDR3 is 16 amino acids. The V segment lost 2 bases and the J segment 2 bases; nucleotides outside the gene matches: 4. Germline values: CDR1 KGHDR, CDR2 SFDVKD.

This clone was picked up one time. V is TRBV5-1 and J is TRBJ2-5; the D gene is possibly TRBD2 (6 bases). CDR3 length: 14 residues. CDR1 and CDR2 (germline): SGHRS, YFSETQ. V gave up 3 bases and J gave up 5 bases, with 14 bases separating them. This CDR3 is CASSSGLAGETQYF. CDR3 coding DNA: TGCGCCAGCAGCTCGGGACTCGCCGGGGAGACCCAGTACTTC. The entire variable domain, with the rest obtained from reference TRBV5-1 and TRBJ2-5, is as follows: KAGVTQTPRYLIKTRGQQVTLSCSPISGHRSVSWYQQTPGQGLQFLFEYFSETQRNKGNFPGRFSGRQFSNSRSEMNVSTLELGDSALYLCASSSGLAGETQYFGPGTRLLVL.

The rearrangement links TRBV5-6 to TRBJ1-5; perhaps TRBD1 as D (6 bases). V was trimmed by 4 bases and J by 2 bases, leaving 13 bases between them. The length of the CDR3 is 15 residues. The germline V gene has CDR1 SGHDT and CDR2 YYEEEE. CDR3 in DNA: TGTGCCAGCAGCCTCAGGGGCGCTGGCAATCAGCCCCAGCATTTT. Translation: CASSLRGAGNQPQHF. The full variable domain, with the rest looked up from reference TRBV5-6 and TRBJ1-5, is DAGVTQSPTHLIKTRGQQVTLRCSPKSGHDTVSWYQQALGQGPQFIFQYYEEEERQRGNFPDRFSGHQFPNYSSELNVNALLLGDSALYLCASSLRGAGNQPQHFGDGTRLSIL.

V gene TRBV15 combines with J gene TRBJ2-7, with no clear D. The CDR3 runs 16 residues. Germline CDR1 reads LNHNV; CDR2 reads YYDKDF (reference sequence). V was clipped by 1 base and J by 0 bases, with 13 bases between them. CDR3 amino acids: CATSRASLPSSYEQYF. The CDR3 coding sequence is TGTGCCACCAGCAGAGCCTCCCTCCCGAGCTCCTACGAGCAGTACTTC.

The chain has TRBV7-2 and TRBJ2-7, with 8 bases identical to TRBD2. V shed 2 bases and J 6 bases; nucleotides not matched to a gene: 6. The CDR3 has 14 residues. CDR1 is SGHTA and CDR2 is FQGNSA in the germline V gene. CDR3: CASSLSGGPSEQYF. The DNA for the CDR3 is TGTGCCAGCAGCTTATCGGGAGGGCCCTCCGAGCAGTACTTC.

The V gene is TRBV6-5, the J gene TRBJ1-1; unclear D gene. Germline CDR1 and CDR2: MNHEY and SVGAGI. This CDR3 is built from 15 residues. V lost 0 bases and J 1 base, leaving 9 bases between the germline ends. CDR3 amino acids: CASSYSGAGNTEAFF. The CDR3 DNA is TGTGCCAGCAGTTACTCTGGCGCGGGGAACACTGAAGCTTTCTTT.

This chain uses TRBV9 with TRBJ1-1; D not resolved. The length of the CDR3 is 17 residues. CDR1 and CDR2 (germline): SGDLS, YYNGEE. V lost 0 bases, J lost 1 base, and 16 bases lay in between. The DNA for the CDR3 is TGTGCCAGCAGCGTAGATTTTAGGTCACGGGGGAACACTGAAGCTTTCTTT. Translation: CASSVDFRSRGNTEAFF.

The gene calls are TRBV19 and TRBJ2-1, with TRBD1 matching over 10 bases. Germline trimming cut 3 bases from V and 4 bases from J; bases unmatched to any gene: 6. CDR3 size: 16 residues. The germline V gene has CDR1 LNHDA and CDR2 SQIVND (reference sequence). The CDR3 is CASSMDRGILYNEQFF. As DNA, the CDR3 is TGTGCCAGTAGTATGGACAGGGGGATACTATACAATGAGCAGTTCTTC.

This clone came up once. V and J are TRBV6-5 and TRBJ1-2; tentative D call: TRBD1 (5 bases). The V end lost 5 bases, the J end lost 5 bases, and 15 bases lay between the germline ends. CDR3 length: 14 amino acids. Germline values: CDR1 MNHEY, CDR2 SVGAGI. CDR3 protein: CASSNGQGLYGYTF. The CDR3, as DNA: TGTGCCAGCAGTAACGGACAAGGCTTATATGGCTACACCTTC.

This clone appeared once. The chain combines TRBV4-3 with TRBJ1-4, with D uncertain. The germline V gene has CDR1 LGHNA and CDR2 YSLEER. The length of the CDR3 is 16 residues. V dropped 4 bases and J dropped 4 bases, with 16 bases sitting between them. The CDR3 spells CASSRLTSDLNEKLFF. The CDR3 nucleotides read TGCGCCAGCAGCCGCCTGACATCGGATCTTAATGAAAAACTGTTTTTT.

V usage is TRBV5-1 and J usage is TRBJ1-4, with 9 positions matching TRBD1. The ends lost 4 bases at V and 8 bases at J; junction bases unmatched: 9. From germline, CDR1 is SGHRS and CDR2 YFSETQ. The CDR3 is made up of 15 amino acids. The CDR3 DNA reads TGCGCCAGCAGCAGAACCGGGACAGGGACGGAAAAACTGTTTTTT. This sequence encodes CASSRTGTGTEKLFF. The full variable domain, its missing parts supplied by reference TRBV5-1 and TRBJ1-4, is KAGVTQTPRYLIKTRGQQVTLSCSPISGHRSVSWYQQTPGQGLQFLFEYFSETQRNKGNFPGRFSGRQFSNSRSEMNVSTLELGDSALYLCASSRTGTGTEKLFFGSGTQLSVL.

The CDR3 DNA reads as TGTGCCACCAGCACTCGACAGGGAACCTACGAGCAGTACTTC. It is translated as CATSTRQGTYEQYF. The chain links TRBV15 to TRBJ2-7; 7 bases are a match to TRBD1. V was clipped by 4 bases and J by 2 bases; unmatched bases: 5. The CDR3 totals 14 residues. Germline V lookup: CDR1 LNHNV, CDR2 YYDKDF (reference sequence).

The chain recombines TRBV14 with TRBJ2-7, with TRBD1 identical over 9 bases. After removal of 4 bases from V and 0 bases from J, the junction contained 4 bases not matched to a gene. The CDR3 totals 15 residues. From germline, CDR1 is SGHDN and CDR2 FVKESK. In nucleotides, the CDR3 is TGTGCCAGCAGCCGAGGACAGGGGCCCTCCTACGAGCAGTACTTC. This sequence encodes CASSRGQGPSYEQYF.

This chain uses TRBV3-1 (or the pseudogene TRBV3-2) with TRBJ1-1, with 7 bases aligning to TRBD1. CDR1 LGHDT and CDR2 YNNKEL come from the germline V gene (reference sequence). The CDR3 spans 15 residues. The J segment lost 1 base and the V segment lost 5 bases, leaving 7 bases of the junction unmatched. CDR3 protein: CASSFHRGPNTEAFF. CDR3 nucleotide sequence: TGTGCCAGCAGCTTTCACAGGGGCCCGAACACTGAAGCTTTCTTT.

The chain links TRBV19 to TRBJ2-1; 8 bases match TRBD2. The germline V gene encodes CDR1 LNHDA and CDR2 SQIVND (reference sequence). This CDR3 is built from 15 residues. The trim removed 5 bases at V and 4 bases at J, leaving 7 bases unmatched. The CDR3 DNA follows: TGTGCCAGTAGTCCCGGAGCGGGAGTTTACAATGAGCAGTTCTTC. Encoded protein: CASSPGAGVYNEQFF.

This chain connects TRBV2 to TRBJ1-2; 8 bases line up with TRBD1. Losses at the gene ends were 7 bases for V and 4 bases for J; bases not matched to a gene: 8. The CDR3 is 14 residues long. The germline CDR1 and CDR2 sequences are SNHLY and FYNNEI. CDR3 sequence: CASKGGTGSYGYTF. The CDR3 coding sequence is TGTGCCAGCAAGGGGGGGACAGGCAGCTATGGCTACACCTTC. The full variable domain, its missing parts supplied by reference TRBV2 and TRBJ1-2, is EPEVTQTPSHQVTQMGQEVILRCVPISNHLYFYWYRQILGQKVEFLVSFYNNEISEKSEIFDDQFSVERPDGSNFTLKIRSTKLEDSAMYFCASKGGTGSYGYTFGSGTRLTVV.

The chain links TRBV4-3 to TRBJ1-5, with 9 bases identical to TRBD1. J was trimmed by 7 bases and V by 0 bases; bases with no gene match: 4. The CDR3 runs to 15 residues. The germline CDR1 and CDR2 sequences are LGHNA and YSLEER. CDR3 region: CASSQEGTGKQPQHF. CDR3 coding DNA: TGCGCCAGCAGCCAAGAAGGGACAGGGAAACAGCCCCAGCATTTT.

This clone was counted a single time. The chain recombines TRBV6-6 with TRBJ2-3, with D tentatively TRBD1 (5 bases). The V end lost 6 bases, the J end lost 0 bases, and 13 bases lay between the germline ends. CDR1 is MNHNY and CDR2 is SVGAGI in the germline V gene (reference sequence). This CDR3 region has 15 residues. The CDR3 DNA follows: TGTGCCAGCAGCCAAGGGGCTGTTAGCACAGATACGCAGTATTTT. It codes for CASSQGAVSTDTQYF.

This chain links TRBV29-1 with TRBJ1-1, with 10 bases lining up with TRBD1. With 8 bases clipped from V and 1 base from J, the junction kept 4 bases outside the gene matches. The CDR3 has 13 amino acids. Germline V gives CDR1 SQVTM, CDR2 ANQGSEA. The CDR3 loop is CSTRTGGNTEAFF. DNA for the CDR3: TGCAGCACCCGGACAGGGGGGAACACTGAAGCTTTCTTT. Complete variable domain (other parts from reference TRBV29-1 and TRBJ1-1): SAVISQKPSRDICQRGTSLTIQCQVDSQVTMMFWYRQQPGQSLTLIATANQGSEATYESGFVIDKFPISRPNLTFSTLTVSNMSPEDSSIYLCSTRTGGNTEAFFGQGTRLTVV.

The genes are TRBV25-1 and TRBJ1-6; D gene ambiguous. V shed 2 bases and J shed 0 bases, with 11 bases lying between them. This CDR3 region has 17 residues. The V gene's germline CDR1 is MGHDK and CDR2 SYGVNS. The CDR3 loop is CASSEGLRSSYNSPLHF. Written as DNA, the CDR3 is TGTGCCAGCAGTGAAGGGTTGAGGAGCTCCTATAATTCACCCCTCCACTTT.

The J gene is TRBJ2-1, the V gene TRBV7-2, with D possibly being TRBD2 (6 bases). The CDR3 loop spans 16 amino acids. V lost 1 base, J lost 0 bases, and 10 bases lay in between. Germline assignment: CDR1 SGHTA and CDR2 FQGNSA. The CDR3 bases are TGTGCCAGCAGCTTAGGGGCCGGGAGCTCCTACAATGAGCAGTTCTTC. This translates into CASSLGAGSSYNEQFF. Complete variable domain (other parts from reference TRBV7-2 and TRBJ2-1): GAGVSQSPSNKVTEKGKDVELRCDPISGHTALYWYRQSLGQGLEFLIYFQGNSAPDKSGLPSDRFSAERTGGSVSTLTIQRTQQEDSAVYLCASSLGAGSSYNEQFFGPGTRLTVL.

This chain joins TRBV10-1 and TRBJ2-7; 7 positions match TRBD1. J was trimmed by 2 bases and V by 10 bases; bases with no gene match: 11. The V gene's germline CDR1 is WNHNN and CDR2 SYGVQD (reference sequence). CDR3 length: 14 residues. The chain's CDR3 is CAKGGREIPYEQYF. CDR3 nucleotides: TGCGCCAAAGGGGGCCGGGAAATTCCCTACGAGCAGTACTTC.

The chain joins TRBV11-2 to TRBJ1-2; 9 bases are a match to TRBD1. The V gene end was trimmed by 5 bases and the J gene end by 1 base; junction bases not matched to a gene: 14. The CDR3 contains 18 residues. Germline V CDR1 and CDR2: SGHAT, FQNNGV. The CDR3 region is CASSPVGTGRRDNYGYTF. Written as DNA, the CDR3 is TGTGCCAGCAGCCCAGTAGGGACAGGGAGACGAGATAACTATGGCTACACCTTC.

The V call is TRBV4-2, the J call TRBJ2-3, with TRBD2 matching 10 bases. Germline CDR1 and CDR2: LGHNA and YNFKEQ. The length of the CDR3 is 16 residues. V was pared by 3 bases and J by 2 bases, with 5 bases of the junction left unmatched. This CDR3 is CASSQASGSNTDTQYF. The CDR3 nucleotides read TGTGCCAGCAGCCAGGCTAGCGGGAGTAACACAGATACGCAGTATTTT.